The 5 T cell receptor beta chains in this list originate from one sample, sequenced in a study of tumor-infiltrating lymphocytes in localized non-small cell lung cancer. Using immunoSEQ multiplex PCR, the repertoire was profiled, and TCRdb retains in-frame clones only, with some absent. The sample records roughly 13,000 clones, 60% to 70% being singletons. The sample taken for sequencing was lung tumor tissue. These receptors were taken from a human donor with non-small cell lung cancer.

The chain is built from TRBV11-2 and TRBJ1-6; D ambiguous. V dropped 0 bases and J dropped 8 bases, with 5 bases sitting between them. Germline loops: CDR1 SGHAT, CDR2 FQNNGV. This CDR3 is 13 amino acids long. The CDR3: CASSLDRYSPLHF. The CDR3 coding sequence is TGTGCCAGCAGCTTAGATCGGTATTCACCCCTCCACTTT.

In its sample, this clone was seen a few times. The rearrangement links TRBV6-5 to TRBJ2-7, with D possibly being TRBD1 (6 bases). The CDR3 length is 14 residues. The ends were cut back, 8 bases at V and 2 bases at J, with 16 bases in the middle. Germline V gene lookup returns CDR1 MNHEY and CDR2 SVGAGI. The CDR3 DNA is TGTGCCAGCCGGTTGGACAGAGGGGCCTACGAGCAGTACTTC. Encoded protein: CASRLDRGAYEQYF.

The V call is TRBV5-1, the J call TRBJ2-5, with 10 bases matching TRBD2. V was pared by 0 bases and J by 5 bases, with 10 bases of the junction left unmatched. This CDR3 is built from 17 residues. Germline CDR1 reads SGHRS; CDR2 reads YFSETQ. The CDR3 DNA reads TGCGCCAGCAGCTTGGCTCCTAGCGGGAGTGAACGGGAGACCCAGTACTTC. Translation gives CASSLAPSGSERETQYF.

The chain is built from TRBV7-8 and TRBJ2-1, with a possible D match to TRBD2 (6 bases). The ends were cut back, 1 base at V and 6 bases at J, with 19 bases in the middle. There are 17 residues in the CDR3. CDR1 is SGHVS and CDR2 is FQNEAQ in the germline V gene. CDR3 coding DNA: TGTGCCAGCAGCTTAGGGCCCCCGACTAGTTTAGGCAATGAGCAGTTCTTC. This sequence encodes CASSLGPPTSLGNEQFF. Filled out from reference TRBV7-8 and TRBJ2-1, the complete variable domain reads GAGVSQSPRYKVAKRGQDVALRCDPISGHVSLFWYQQALGQGPEFLTYFQNEAQLDKSGLPSDRFFAERPEGSVSTLKIQRTQQEDSAVYLCASSLGPPTSLGNEQFFGPGTRLTVL.

The rearrangement joins TRBV5-1 to TRBJ2-1; D is possibly TRBD1 or TRBD2 (6 bases each). The CDR3 has 14 amino acids. Between the trimmed V and J ends, which lost 0 bases and 10 bases, there was a span of 14 bases. In germline, CDR1 is SGHRS, CDR2 YFSETQ. The CDR3 DNA follows: TGCGCCAGCAGCTTGGGGGGGGCTGCCGAAGAGCAGTTCTTC. Translation: CASSLGGAAEEQFF.